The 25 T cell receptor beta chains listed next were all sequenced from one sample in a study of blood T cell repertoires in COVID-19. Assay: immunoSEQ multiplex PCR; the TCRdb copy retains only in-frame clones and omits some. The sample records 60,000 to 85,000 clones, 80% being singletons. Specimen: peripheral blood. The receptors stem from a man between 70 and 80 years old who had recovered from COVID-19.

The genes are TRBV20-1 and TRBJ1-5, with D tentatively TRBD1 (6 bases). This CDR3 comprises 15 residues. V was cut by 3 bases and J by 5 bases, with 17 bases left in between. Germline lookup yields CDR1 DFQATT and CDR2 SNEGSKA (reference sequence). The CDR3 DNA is TGCAGTGCTAGTATCAGGGGATGGGTTGATCAGCCCCAGCATTTT. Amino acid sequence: CSASIRGWVDQPQHF.

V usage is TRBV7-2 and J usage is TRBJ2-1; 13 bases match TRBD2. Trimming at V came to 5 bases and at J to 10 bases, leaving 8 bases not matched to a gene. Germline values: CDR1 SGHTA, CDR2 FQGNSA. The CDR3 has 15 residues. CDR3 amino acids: CASSETSGGAREQFF. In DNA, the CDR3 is TGTGCCAGCAGCGAAACTAGCGGGGGGGCAAGGGAGCAGTTCTTC. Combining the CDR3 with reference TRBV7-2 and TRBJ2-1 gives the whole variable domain GAGVSQSPSNKVTEKGKDVELRCDPISGHTALYWYRQSLGQGLEFLIYFQGNSAPDKSGLPSDRFSAERTGGSVSTLTIQRTQQEDSAVYLCASSETSGGAREQFFGPGTRLTVL.

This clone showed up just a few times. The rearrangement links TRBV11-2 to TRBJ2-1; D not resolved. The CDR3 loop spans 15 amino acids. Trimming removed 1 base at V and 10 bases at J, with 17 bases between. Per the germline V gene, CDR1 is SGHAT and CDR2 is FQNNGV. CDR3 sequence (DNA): TGTGCCAGCAGCTTAGGGTCCGGCCTCCTGGAGGAGCAGTTCTTC. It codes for CASSLGSGLLEEQFF.

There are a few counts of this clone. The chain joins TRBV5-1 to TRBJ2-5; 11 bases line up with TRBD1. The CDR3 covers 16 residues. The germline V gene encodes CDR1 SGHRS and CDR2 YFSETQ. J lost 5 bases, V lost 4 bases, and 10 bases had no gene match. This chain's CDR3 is CASSLTGQGARETQYF. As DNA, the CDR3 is TGCGCCAGCAGCCTTACTGGACAGGGGGCGCGGGAGACCCAGTACTTC.

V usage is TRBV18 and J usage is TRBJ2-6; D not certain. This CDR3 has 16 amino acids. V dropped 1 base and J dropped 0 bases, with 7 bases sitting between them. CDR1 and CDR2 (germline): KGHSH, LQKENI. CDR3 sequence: CASSPLELSGANVLTF. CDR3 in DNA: TGTGCCAGCTCACCACTCGAGCTCTCTGGGGCCAACGTCCTGACTTTC.

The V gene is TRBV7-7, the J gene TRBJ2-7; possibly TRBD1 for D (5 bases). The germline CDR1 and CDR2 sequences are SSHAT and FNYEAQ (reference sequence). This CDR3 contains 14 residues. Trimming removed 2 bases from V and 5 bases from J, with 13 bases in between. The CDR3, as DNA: TGTGCCAGCAGCTTAAACAAGGACATCAACGAGCAGTACTTC. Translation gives CASSLNKDINEQYF.

This CDR3 is CASRSGTGPSGANVLTF. DNA of the CDR3: TGTGCAAGTCGCTCCGGGACAGGCCCCTCTGGGGCCAACGTCCTGACTTTC. J is TRBJ2-6 and V is TRBV12-2; the D call in the table, TRBD1, was not verified against the DNA. TRBV12-2 constitutes a pseudogene. CDR3 length: 17 amino acids.

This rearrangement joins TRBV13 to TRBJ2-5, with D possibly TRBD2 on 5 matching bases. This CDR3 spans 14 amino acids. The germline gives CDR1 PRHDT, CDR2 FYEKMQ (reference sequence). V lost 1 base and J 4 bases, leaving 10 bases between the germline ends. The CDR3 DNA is TGTGCCAGCAGCTTAGCTCTAGCTACAGAGACCCAGTACTTC. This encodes CASSLALATETQYF.

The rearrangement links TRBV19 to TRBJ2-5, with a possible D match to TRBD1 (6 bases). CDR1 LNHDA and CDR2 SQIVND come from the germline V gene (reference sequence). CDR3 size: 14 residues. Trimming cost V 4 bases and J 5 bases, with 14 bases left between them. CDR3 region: CASSRNTGTETQYF. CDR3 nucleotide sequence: TGTGCCAGTAGTAGAAATACAGGGACGGAGACCCAGTACTTC.

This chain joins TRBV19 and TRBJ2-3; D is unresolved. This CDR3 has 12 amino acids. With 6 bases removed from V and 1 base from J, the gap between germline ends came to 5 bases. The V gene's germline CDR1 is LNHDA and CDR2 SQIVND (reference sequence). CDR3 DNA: TGTGCCAGTAGCCCAGGCACAGATACGCAGTATTTT. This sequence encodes CASSPGTDTQYF.

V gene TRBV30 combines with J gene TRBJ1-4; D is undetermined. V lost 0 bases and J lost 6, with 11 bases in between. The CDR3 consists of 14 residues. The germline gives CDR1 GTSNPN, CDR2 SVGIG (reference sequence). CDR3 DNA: TGTGCCTGGAGTGTTCTTGCCATAGATGAAAAACTGTTTTTT. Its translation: CAWSVLAIDEKLFF.

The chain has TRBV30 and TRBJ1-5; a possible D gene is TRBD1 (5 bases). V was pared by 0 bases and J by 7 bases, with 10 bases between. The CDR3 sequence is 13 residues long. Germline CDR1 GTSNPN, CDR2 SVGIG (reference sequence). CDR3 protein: CAWSVGTQQPQHF. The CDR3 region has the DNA TGTGCCTGGAGTGTGGGGACTCAACAGCCCCAGCATTTT.

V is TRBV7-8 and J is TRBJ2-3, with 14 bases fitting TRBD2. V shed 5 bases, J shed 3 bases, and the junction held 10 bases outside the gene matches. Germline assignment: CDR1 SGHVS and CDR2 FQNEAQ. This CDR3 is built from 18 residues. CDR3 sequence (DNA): TGTGCCAGCAGCCGCACCGGGACTAGCGGGAGAAGGACAGATACGCAGTATTTT. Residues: CASSRTGTSGRRTDTQYF.

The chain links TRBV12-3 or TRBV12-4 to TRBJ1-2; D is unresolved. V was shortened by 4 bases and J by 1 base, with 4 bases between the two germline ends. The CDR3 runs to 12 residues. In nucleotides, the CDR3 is TGTGCCAGCAGTTACAGTAACTATGGCTACACCTTC. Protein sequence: CASSYSNYGYTF.

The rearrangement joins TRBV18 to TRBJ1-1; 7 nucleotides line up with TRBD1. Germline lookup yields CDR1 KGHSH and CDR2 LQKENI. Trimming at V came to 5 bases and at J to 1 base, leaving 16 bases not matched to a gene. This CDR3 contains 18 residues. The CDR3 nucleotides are TGTGCCAGCTCAAATTCGCGCCCTACCGGACAGGCGAACACTGAAGCTTTCTTT. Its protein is CASSNSRPTGQANTEAFF.

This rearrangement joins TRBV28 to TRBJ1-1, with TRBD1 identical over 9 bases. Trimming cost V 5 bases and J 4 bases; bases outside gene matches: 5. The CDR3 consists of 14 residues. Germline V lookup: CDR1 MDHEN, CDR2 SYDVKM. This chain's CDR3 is CASSGQGRTTEAFF. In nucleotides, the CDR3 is TGTGCCAGCAGTGGACAGGGGAGGACCACTGAAGCTTTCTTT. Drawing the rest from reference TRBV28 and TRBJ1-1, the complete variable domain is DVKVTQSSRYLVKRTGEKVFLECVQDMDHENMFWYRQDPGLGLRLIYFSYDVKMKEKGDIPEGYSVSREKKERFSLILESASTNQTSMYLCASSGQGRTTEAFFGQGTRLTVV.

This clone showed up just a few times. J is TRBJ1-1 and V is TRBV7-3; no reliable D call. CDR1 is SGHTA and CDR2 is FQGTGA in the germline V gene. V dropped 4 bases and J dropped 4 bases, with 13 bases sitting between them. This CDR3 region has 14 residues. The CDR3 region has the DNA TGTGCCAGCAGCTACGGGGTGAGTGGCACTGAAGCTTTCTTT. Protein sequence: CASSYGVSGTEAFF.

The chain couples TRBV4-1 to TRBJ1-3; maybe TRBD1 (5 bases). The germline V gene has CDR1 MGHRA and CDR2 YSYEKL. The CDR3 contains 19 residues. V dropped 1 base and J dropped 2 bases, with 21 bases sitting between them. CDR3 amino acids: CASSQVFGRALKAGNTIYF. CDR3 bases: TGCGCCAGCAGCCAAGTTTTTGGCAGGGCGTTGAAGGCTGGAAACACCATATATTTT.

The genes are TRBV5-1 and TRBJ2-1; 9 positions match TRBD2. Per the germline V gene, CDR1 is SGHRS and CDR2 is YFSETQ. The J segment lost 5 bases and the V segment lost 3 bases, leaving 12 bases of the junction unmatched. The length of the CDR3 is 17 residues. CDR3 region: CASSSRIAGGKDNEQFF. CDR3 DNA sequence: TGCGCCAGCAGCTCAAGAATCGCGGGAGGGAAAGACAATGAGCAGTTCTTC.

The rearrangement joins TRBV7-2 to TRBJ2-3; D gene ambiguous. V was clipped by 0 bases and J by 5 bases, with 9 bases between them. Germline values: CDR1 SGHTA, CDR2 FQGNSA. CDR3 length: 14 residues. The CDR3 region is CASSLALLQDTQYF. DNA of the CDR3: TGTGCCAGCAGCTTAGCGCTGTTACAAGATACGCAGTATTTT.

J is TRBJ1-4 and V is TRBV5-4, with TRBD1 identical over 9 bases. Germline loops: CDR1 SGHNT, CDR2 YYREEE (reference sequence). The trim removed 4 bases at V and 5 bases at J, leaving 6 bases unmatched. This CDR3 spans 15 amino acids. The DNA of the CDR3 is TGTGCCAGCAGCGAGAACAGGGGGCTAAATGAAAAACTGTTTTTT. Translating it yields CASSENRGLNEKLFF.

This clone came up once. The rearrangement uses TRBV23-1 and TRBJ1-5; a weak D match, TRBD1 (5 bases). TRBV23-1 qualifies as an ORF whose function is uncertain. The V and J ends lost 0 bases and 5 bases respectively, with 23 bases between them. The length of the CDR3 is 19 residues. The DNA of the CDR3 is TGCGCCAGCAGTCAATCGGGGCGAATCCGAAATCCGTTACATCAGCCCCAGCATTTT. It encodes CASSQSGRIRNPLHQPQHF.

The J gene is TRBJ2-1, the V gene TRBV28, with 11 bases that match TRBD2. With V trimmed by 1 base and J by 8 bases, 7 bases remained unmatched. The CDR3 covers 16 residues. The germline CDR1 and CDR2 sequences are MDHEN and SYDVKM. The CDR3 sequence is CASSLLAGGRRDEQFF. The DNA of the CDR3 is TGTGCCAGCAGTTTATTAGCGGGAGGGAGGAGGGATGAGCAGTTCTTC.

CDR3 DNA: TGCGCCAGCAGCCAAGTCAGCTTGACAGATGGCTACACCTTC. Translating it yields CASSQVSLTDGYTF. The rearrangement links TRBV4-3 to TRBJ1-2, with D tentatively TRBD1 (5 bases). The CDR3 has 14 residues. Looked up from germline, CDR1 is LGHNA and CDR2 is YSLEER. Trimming removed 1 base at V and 6 bases at J, with 12 bases between.

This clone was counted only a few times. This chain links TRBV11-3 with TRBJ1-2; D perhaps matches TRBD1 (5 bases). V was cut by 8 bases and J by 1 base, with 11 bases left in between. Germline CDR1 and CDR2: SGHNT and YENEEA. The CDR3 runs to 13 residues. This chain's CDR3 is CASRAGNNYGYTF. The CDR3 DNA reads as TGTGCCAGCCGGGCAGGGAATAACTATGGCTACACCTTC.